The sequence of this T cell receptor beta chain was determined in a study of cytomegalovirus exposure and HLA in healthy donors. Vbeta (60) and Jbeta (13) primers were used in the PCR. Only in-frame clones appear in the TCRdb table, and some are missing; sequencing was by immunoSEQ multiplex PCR. The table shows about 160,000 clones, with over 75% occurring only once. Unrecorded immune exposure was likely among donors, who were nominally healthy when sampled. V lost 0 bases and J lost 3; bases outside the gene matches: 1. Germline CDR1 reads ENHRY; CDR2 reads SYGVKD. CDR3 size: 15 residues. The specimen was PBMCs. V and J are TRBV10-3 and TRBJ2-1, with 8 positions matching TRBD2. This TCR derives from a woman between 18 and 30 years old in good health and CMV-seronegative. CDR3 DNA: TGTGCCATCAGTGAGTCTAGCGGGATCTACAATGAGCAGTTCTTC. Its protein is CAISESSGIYNEQFF.